This T cell receptor beta chain emerged from a study of OX40 agonist ivuxolimab in advanced cancers. The overall study: One patient with hepatocellular carcinoma and two with cutaneous melanoma, three in all, had partial responses.

Of note for this clone: No antigen is known for it.

Any history of autoimmune disease or systemic immunosuppression disqualified patients. Study outcomes and limitations: Certain nonresponders likewise exhibited a low normalized T-cell clonal expansion.

The CDR3 length is 14 residues. V dropped 2 bases and J dropped 3; count of bases not matched to a gene: 3. Germline CDR1 SGHRS, CDR2 YFSETQ. Using immunoSEQ multiplex PCR, the repertoire was profiled, and TCRdb retains in-frame clones only, with some absent. The sample includes some 43,000 clones, about 87% of them seen just once. The chain carries TRBV5-1 and TRBJ1-1; 8 bases map to TRBD1. The source is an adult with an advanced solid tumor such as melanoma, head and neck, liver or kidney cancer. The starting material was CD4+ or CD8+ T cells sorted from blood, obtained in a trial of the OX40 agonist ivuxolimab. Here the CDR3 DNA reads TGCGCCAGCAGCTTCTTGGACAGGGACACTGAAGCTTTCTTT. It yields the protein CASSFLDRDTEAFF.